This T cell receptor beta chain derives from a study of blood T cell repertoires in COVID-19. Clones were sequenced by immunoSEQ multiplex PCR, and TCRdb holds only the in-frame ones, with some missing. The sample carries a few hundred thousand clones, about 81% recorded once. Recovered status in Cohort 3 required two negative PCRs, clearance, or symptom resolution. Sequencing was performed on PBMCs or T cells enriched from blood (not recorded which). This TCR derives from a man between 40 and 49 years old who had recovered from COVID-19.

The CDR3 DNA follows: TGCGCCAGCAGCTTGGCCAGGACAGGGATGAAAACGAACTATGGCTACACCTTC. Its protein product is CASSLARTGMKTNYGYTF. The V call is TRBV5-1, the J call TRBJ1-2; 8 nucleotides match TRBD1. The CDR3 length is 18 residues. Germline CDR1 reads SGHRS; CDR2 reads YFSETQ. V lost 0 bases, J lost 2 bases, and 12 bases stayed unmatched. Drawing the rest from reference TRBV5-1 and TRBJ1-2, the complete variable domain is KAGVTQTPRYLIKTRGQQVTLSCSPISGHRSVSWYQQTPGQGLQFLFEYFSETQRNKGNFPGRFSGRQFSNSRSEMNVSTLELGDSALYLCASSLARTGMKTNYGYTFGSGTRLTVV.